The 18 T cell receptor beta chains below were found in one sample sequenced in a study of blood T cell repertoires in COVID-19. TCRdb's copy holds only in-frame clones and misses some; the assay was immunoSEQ multiplex PCR. Of roughly 160,000 clones listed, 70% to 80% are singletons. The sample taken for sequencing was PBMCs or T cells enriched from blood (not recorded which). The receptors here all came from a woman aged 65 to 85 in a cohort exposed to, infected with or recovered from COVID-19 (not recorded which).

This chain connects TRBV30 to TRBJ1-1; D is unresolved. The CDR3 extends over 11 amino acids. Trimming took off 5 bases at V and 9 bases at J, with 13 bases between the two ends. Germline CDR1 and CDR2: GTSNPN and SVGIG (reference sequence). The CDR3 protein is CAWDNQFKAFF. The DNA of the CDR3 is TGTGCCTGGGACAACCAGTTCAAAGCTTTCTTT.

V gene TRBV5-5 combines with J gene TRBJ1-5; 8 positions match TRBD1. Per germline, CDR1 SGHKS and CDR2 YYEKEE (reference sequence). The CDR3 totals 15 residues. The V gene end was trimmed by 2 bases and the J gene end by 2 bases; junction bases not matched to a gene: 3. The CDR3 protein is CASSLTGQGNQPQHF. The CDR3 DNA follows: TGTGCCAGCAGCTTAACGGGACAGGGCAATCAGCCCCAGCATTTT.

This sequence joins TRBV2 and TRBJ1-3, with 9 bases fitting TRBD1. Germline trimming cut 4 bases from V and 0 bases from J; bases unmatched to any gene: 4. From germline, CDR1 is SNHLY and CDR2 FYNNEI. This CDR3 region has 16 residues. The CDR3: CASSGTGGRSGNTIYF. The CDR3 DNA reads TGTGCCAGCAGTGGAACAGGGGGCCGCTCTGGAAACACCATATATTTT.

The V call is TRBV6-1, the J call TRBJ2-3; a weak D match, TRBD1 (5 bases). The germline V gene encodes CDR1 MNHNS and CDR2 SASEGT. The CDR3 is made up of 16 amino acids. V was shortened by 3 bases and J by 0 bases, with 13 bases between the two germline ends. CDR3 protein: CASSDPRSGSTDTQYF. Here the CDR3 DNA reads TGTGCCAGCAGTGACCCTAGGTCAGGGAGCACAGATACGCAGTATTTT.

The V gene is TRBV7-9, the J gene TRBJ1-1; maybe TRBD1 (5 bases). Between the trimmed V and J ends, which lost 8 bases and 0 bases, there was a span of 10 bases. Germline values: CDR1 SEHNR, CDR2 FQNEAQ (reference sequence). The CDR3 has 13 residues. Written as DNA, the CDR3 is TGTGCCAGCCGACAGCTATTGAACACTGAAGCTTTCTTT. The encoded protein is CASRQLLNTEAFF.

This clone was observed a handful of times. The rearrangement joins TRBV10-3 to TRBJ2-3; the D gene is possibly TRBD1 (6 bases). V was clipped by 10 bases and J by 4 bases, with 18 bases between them. This CDR3 spans 14 amino acids. The germline gives CDR1 ENHRY, CDR2 SYGVKD. This CDR3 reads CATVHRVGADTQYF. The CDR3 DNA reads TGTGCCACCGTGCACAGGGTCGGAGCAGATACGCAGTATTTT.

This chain uses TRBV2 with TRBJ1-3; D is unclear. Trimming shortened V by 6 bases and J by 4 bases, and 7 bases separated the two germline ends. The CDR3 runs 12 residues. The V gene's germline CDR1 is SNHLY and CDR2 FYNNEI. Written as DNA, the CDR3 is TGTGCCAGCAGGGTAGAGGGAAACACCATATATTTT. Translation: CASRVEGNTIYF.

The rearrangement joins TRBV27 to TRBJ2-3; unclear D gene. V gave up 5 bases and J gave up 0 bases, with 3 bases separating them. The CDR3 loop spans 12 amino acids. The germline gives CDR1 MNHEY, CDR2 SMNVEV (reference sequence). CDR3 DNA: TGTGCCAGCAGTCTTAGCACAGATACGCAGTATTTT. Its protein product is CASSLSTDTQYF.

This clone has just a few counts. The chain joins TRBV6-5 to TRBJ1-2; 7 positions match TRBD1. J gave up 7 bases and V 5 bases, and 1 base lay outside the gene matches. Germline CDR1 reads MNHEY; CDR2 reads SVGAGI. The CDR3 consists of 11 residues. Written as DNA, the CDR3 is TGTGCCAGCAGTCACAGGGGTGGCTACACCTTC. Protein: CASSHRGGYTF.

The chain has TRBV7-2 and TRBJ1-4; D call uncertain. The germline gives CDR1 SGHTA, CDR2 FQGNSA. The CDR3 consists of 14 residues. Between the trimmed V and J ends, which lost 5 bases and 0 bases, there was a span of 7 bases. The CDR3 sequence: CASSPFATNEKLFF. CDR3 nucleotides: TGTGCCAGCAGCCCTTTCGCAACTAATGAAAAACTGTTTTTT.

This sequence joins TRBV7-9 and TRBJ1-2, with D possibly TRBD1 on 5 matching bases. This CDR3 has 16 amino acids. Germline V gives CDR1 SEHNR, CDR2 FQNEAQ (reference sequence). V was trimmed by 5 bases and J by 4 bases, leaving 20 bases between them. The chain's CDR3 is CASSLWRGQIVYGYTF. CDR3 bases: TGTGCCAGCAGCCTCTGGAGGGGCCAGATCGTCTATGGCTACACCTTC.

V gene TRBV5-4 combines with J gene TRBJ2-7; 7 nucleotides line up with TRBD1. V shed 0 bases and J 6 bases; nucleotides not matched to a gene: 6. Looked up from germline, CDR1 is SGHNT and CDR2 is YYREEE (reference sequence). The CDR3 runs to 14 residues. Here the CDR3 reads CASSLGQGVREQYF. In DNA, the CDR3 is TGTGCCAGCAGCTTGGGACAGGGTGTTCGCGAGCAGTACTTC. Supplemented by reference TRBV5-4 and TRBJ2-7, the full variable domain reads ETGVTQSPTHLIKTRGQQVTLRCSSQSGHNTVSWYQQALGQGPQFIFQYYREEENGRGNFPPRFSGLQFPNYSSELNVNALELDDSALYLCASSLGQGVREQYFGPGTRLTVT.

The rearrangement links TRBV2 to TRBJ2-2; perhaps TRBD2 as D (5 bases). The germline V gene has CDR1 SNHLY and CDR2 FYNNEI. Trimming pared 7 bases from V and 4 bases from J, leaving 10 bases between. This CDR3 has 13 residues. CDR3 in DNA: TGTGCCAGCACTGGACTGGCCACCGGGGAGCTGTTTTTT. Translation gives CASTGLATGELFF.

The sample holds a few counts of this clone. This chain connects TRBV4-2 to TRBJ2-1, with 7 bases that match TRBD2. Germline V CDR1 and CDR2: LGHNA, YNFKEQ. The V gene end was trimmed by 3 bases and the J gene end by 0 bases; junction bases not matched to a gene: 5. The CDR3 loop spans 16 amino acids. CDR3: CASSQWGTNSYNEQFF. The CDR3 bases are TGTGCCAGCAGCCAGTGGGGGACTAACTCCTACAATGAGCAGTTCTTC.

This sequence joins TRBV5-4 and TRBJ1-1, with D unclear. The germline V gene encodes CDR1 SGHNT and CDR2 YYREEE (reference sequence). The CDR3 is 15 amino acids. Trimming took 0 bases from V and 1 from J, leaving 10 bases between them. CDR3 in DNA: TGTGCCAGCAGCTTGGCGTCTACCGGGAACACTGAAGCTTTCTTT. Its protein product is CASSLASTGNTEAFF.

This chain joins TRBV7-3 and TRBJ2-7, with 9 bases matching TRBD2. Per germline, CDR1 SGHTA and CDR2 FQGTGA. This CDR3 region has 14 residues. The V segment lost 0 bases and the J segment 7 bases; nucleotides outside the gene matches: 4. The CDR3 reads CASSLTPGLAEQYF. The CDR3 bases are TGTGCCAGCAGCTTAACGCCCGGACTAGCGGAGCAGTACTTC. Based on the CDR3 plus reference TRBV7-3 and TRBJ2-7, the full variable domain is GAGVSQTPSNKVTEKGKYVELRCDPISGHTALYWYRQSLGQGPEFLIYFQGTGAADDSGLPNDRFFAVRPEGSVSTLKIQRTERGDSAVYLCASSLTPGLAEQYFGPGTRLTVT.

The rearrangement links TRBV11-2 to TRBJ2-7; TRBD1 aligns across 8 bases. The CDR3 contains 16 residues. The germline V gene encodes CDR1 SGHAT and CDR2 FQNNGV. J was trimmed by 2 bases and V by 2 bases; bases with no gene match: 8. The CDR3 nucleotides read TGTGCCAGCAGCTTACTTACAGGGGGATCTCCCTACGAGCAGTACTTC. Its protein product is CASSLLTGGSPYEQYF. Supplemented by reference TRBV11-2 and TRBJ2-7, the full variable domain reads EAGVAQSPRYKIIEKRQSVAFWCNPISGHATLYWYQQILGQGPKLLIQFQNNGVVDDSQLPKDRFSAERLKGVDSTLKIQPAKLEDSAVYLCASSLLTGGSPYEQYFGPGTRLTVT.

The CDR3 DNA reads as TGCGCCAGCAGCCCAACTACAGGTGAGAAAAATCAGCCCCAGCATTTT. Its protein product is CASSPTTGEKNQPQHF. J is TRBJ1-5 and V is TRBV4-3; possible D gene TRBD1, 5 bases. Per germline, CDR1 LGHNA and CDR2 YSLEER. Trimming cost V 4 bases and J 4 bases, with 17 bases left between them. The CDR3 is 16 residues long.